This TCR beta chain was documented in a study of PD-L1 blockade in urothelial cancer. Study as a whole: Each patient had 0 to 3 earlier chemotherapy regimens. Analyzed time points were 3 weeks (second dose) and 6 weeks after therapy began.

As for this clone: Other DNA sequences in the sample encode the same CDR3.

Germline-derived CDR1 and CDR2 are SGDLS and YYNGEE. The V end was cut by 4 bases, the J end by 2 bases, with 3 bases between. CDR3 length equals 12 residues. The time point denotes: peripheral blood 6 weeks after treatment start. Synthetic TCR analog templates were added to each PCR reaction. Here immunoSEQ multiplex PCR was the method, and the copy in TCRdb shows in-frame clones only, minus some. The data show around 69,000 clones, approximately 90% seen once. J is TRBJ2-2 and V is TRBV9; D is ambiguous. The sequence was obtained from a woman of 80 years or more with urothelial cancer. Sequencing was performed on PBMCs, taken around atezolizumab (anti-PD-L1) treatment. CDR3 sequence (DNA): TGTGCCAGCAGCCTCAACACCGGGGAGCTGTTTTTT. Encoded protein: CASSLNTGELFF. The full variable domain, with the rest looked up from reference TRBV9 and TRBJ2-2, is DSGVTQTPKHLITATGQRVTLRCSPRSGDLSVYWYQQSLDQGLQFLIQYYNGEERAKGNILERFSAQQFPDLHSELNLSSLELGDSALYFCASSLNTGELFFGEGSRLTVL.